This T cell receptor beta chain was sequenced for a study of blood T cells in healthy people across ages. The study's findings and limits: Both higher diversity and more naive CD4+ cells marked long-lived donors when set against aged donors.

Every sample had a minimum of 6 million PBMCs isolated. Together with a sample-barcoded 5' primer, a J-beta primer mix was included in a second PCR lasting roughly 6 to 12 cycles. A template-switch adaptor containing 12 random nucleotides labeled each cDNA molecule. TCRdb passed the 5' RACE reads through MiXCR, listing each CDR3 protein once. The table lists hundreds of thousands of distinct CDR3 sequences, just over 55% of them singletons. Concerning this clonotype: What it recognizes is unknown. It may be a read error: a sequence one base away is much more abundant.

Germline CDR1 reads MGHRA; CDR2 reads YSYEKL. This CDR3 region has 15 residues. Sequenced: blood. The chain joins TRBV4-1 to TRBJ2-1; 7 bases are shared with TRBD1. The origin of this receptor is a man aged 40-55 years in good health. This chain's CDR3 is CAGSQAPLQGNEQFF. Written as DNA, the CDR3 is TGCGCCGGCAGCCAAGCCCCGTTACAGGGGAATGAGCAGTTCTTC.